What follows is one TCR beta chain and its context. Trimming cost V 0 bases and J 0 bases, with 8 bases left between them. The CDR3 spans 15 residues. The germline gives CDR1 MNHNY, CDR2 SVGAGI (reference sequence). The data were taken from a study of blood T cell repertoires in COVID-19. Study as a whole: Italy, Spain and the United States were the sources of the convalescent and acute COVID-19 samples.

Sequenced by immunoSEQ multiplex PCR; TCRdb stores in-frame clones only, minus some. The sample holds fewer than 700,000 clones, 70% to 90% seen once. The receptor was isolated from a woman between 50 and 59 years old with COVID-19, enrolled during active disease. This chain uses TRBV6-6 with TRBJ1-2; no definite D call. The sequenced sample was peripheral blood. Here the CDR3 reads CASSYSIAANYGYTF. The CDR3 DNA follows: TGTGCCAGCAGTTACTCGATTGCGGCTAACTATGGCTACACCTTC.